Given below is one T cell receptor (beta chain) in context. Its antigen is not yet known. One base away there is no much larger clone; base qualities are not given. The trial excluded patients who had a history of autoimmune disease or were on systemic immunosuppression. Peripheral blood for TCR sequencing was collected from all dose cohorts at baseline, on cycle 4 day 1, and on cycle 7 day 1. The samples were drawn from a first-in-human, open-label, multicenter phase I dose-escalation trial of ivuxolimab. Adults with locally advanced or metastatic melanoma, renal cell, hepatocellular, or head and neck squamous cell carcinoma were enrolled in the trial. CD4+ and CD8+ T cells were sorted separately from peripheral blood before TCR sequencing. Counted from cysteine to phenylalanine, this CDR3 has 15 amino acids. The sequence is cut down to CDR3 DNA, 45 bases in frame from base 1. CDR1 is given as SGHAT and CDR2 as FQDESV, both from the germline V gene (reference sequence). Trimming leaves V shorter by 5 bases and J shorter by 4 bases, with the junction holding 4 bases beyond the gene matches.

For sequencing of the TCRbeta CDR3 region, genomic DNA was extracted from the sorted cells. The immunoSEQ Assay was used to sequence the TCRbeta CDR3 regions. Sourced from immuneACCESS, this table was stored by TCRdb with only in-frame sequences that have V and J called. A share of the clones is absent; for the studies checked, an unresolved V gene accounts for under half, and the remainder has no known explanation. In this sample the table shows 55,000 to 90,000 clones, around four fifths of which occur a single time. Approximately 0.4% of the sample comes from the top ten. The entry originates in a study of OX40 agonist ivuxolimab in advanced cancers. Regarding the study in general: Ivuxolimab was an agonistic, fully human IgG2 monoclonal antibody directed against OX40 (CD134), a costimulatory receptor. Intravenous ivuxolimab was administered to patients every 2 weeks at six dose levels: 0.01, 0.1, 0.3, 1.5, 3 and 10 mg/kg. Of the approximately 53 patients in dose escalation, about 20 had hepatocellular carcinoma, about 15 had melanoma, 9 had renal cell carcinoma and 9 had head and neck cancer. The dose-escalation cohort was 82.7% male with a mean age of approximately 60 years, ranging from roughly 20 to 80. Prior anti-PD-1, anti-PD-L1 or anti-CTLA-4 therapy was permitted, and checkpoint inhibitors had been received by about two fifths of dose-escalation patients. Three dose-escalation patients achieved partial responses, one with hepatocellular carcinoma and two with cutaneous melanoma. The point of sequencing TCRbeta in the periphery was to test whether ivuxolimab changed TCR sequence diversity and drove clonal T-cell expansion. The paper covers the monotherapy dose-escalation part of the phase I ivuxolimab trial, which included N ≈ 54 patients. General study outcomes and caveats: Low levels of normalized T-cell clonal expansion were also seen in some nonresponding patients. After ivuxolimab, CD8+ T cells had more expanded clones than CD4+ T cells on average. In partial responders in the 0.1-3.0 mg/kg groups, normalized peripheral clonal expansion was found to be among the lowest, especially among CD8+ T cells. The antigen specificity of the peripheral T cells that underwent clonal expansion was not determined. At doses from 0.1 to 3.0 mg/kg, clonal expansion was seen in both CD4+ and CD8+ blood T cells between baseline and week 6.

The V and J genes are TRBV11-1 and TRBJ2-3; TRBD1 fits 12 bases in the junction. The TCR was taken from an adult with an advanced solid tumor such as melanoma, head and neck, liver or kidney cancer. Sequences were derived from CD4+ or CD8+ T cells sorted from blood, sampled in a trial of the OX40 agonist ivuxolimab. The DNA is TGTGCCAGCAGCCTAGGGACAGGGGGCGCAGATACGCAGTATTTT. Its protein reads: CASSLGTGGADTQYF. The entire variable domain, with the stretches around the CDR3 drawn from the reference TRBV11-1 and TRBJ2-3 proteins, is EAEVAQSPRYKITEKSQAVAFWCDPISGHATLYWYRQILGQGPELLVQFQDESVVDDSQLPKDRFSAERLKGVDSTLKIQPAELGDSAMYLCASSLGTGGADTQYFGPGTRLTVL.